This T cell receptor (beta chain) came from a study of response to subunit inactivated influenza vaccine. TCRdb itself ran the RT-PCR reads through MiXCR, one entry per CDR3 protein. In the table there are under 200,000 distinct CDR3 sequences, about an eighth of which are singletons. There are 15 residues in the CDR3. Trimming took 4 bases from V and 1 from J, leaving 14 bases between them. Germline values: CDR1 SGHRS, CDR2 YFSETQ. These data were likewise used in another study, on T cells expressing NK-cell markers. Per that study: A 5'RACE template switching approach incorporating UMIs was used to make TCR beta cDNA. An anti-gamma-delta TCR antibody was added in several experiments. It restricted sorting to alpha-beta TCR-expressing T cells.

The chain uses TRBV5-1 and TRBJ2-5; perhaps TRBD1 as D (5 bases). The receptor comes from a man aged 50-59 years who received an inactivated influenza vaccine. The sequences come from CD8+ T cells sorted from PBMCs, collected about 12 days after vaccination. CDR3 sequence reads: CASSRRSGAQETQYF. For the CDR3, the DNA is TGCGCCAGCAGCCGACGGTCTGGGGCCCAAGAGACCCAGTACTTC.